A few counts support the clone carrying this TCR beta chain. The antigen is unknown. The source of the sample is a study of T cells in Graves' hyperthyroidism and ophthalmopathy. Study as a whole: Pretreatment peripheral blood was obtained at initial diagnosis.

Researchers amplified the TCR beta CDR3 regions from RNA transcripts. Carried out on the TCR CDR3, a first-round RT-PCR used the HTBI primer set. TCRdb ran MiXCR on the multiplex PCR reads and lists one entry per CDR3 protein. The top ten hold around 50% of the sample, which has roughly 300,000 distinct CDR3 sequences, 15% to 20% seen once. Whole-study results and caveats: Blood also contained most expanded thyroid clonotypes above 0.001. Ophthalmopathy was identified by the model a median around 6.9 months ahead of onset.

The CDR3 runs to 17 residues. Germline V lookup: CDR1 SGHTA, CDR2 FQGTGA. V shed 9 bases, J shed 1 base, and the junction held 15 bases outside the gene matches. The J gene is TRBJ2-5, the V gene TRBV7-3, with TRBD2 matching over 9 bases. The sample consisted of blood. This clonotype was obtained from a woman between 45 and 60 years old with Graves' hyperthyroidism. The CDR3 coding sequence is TGTGCCAGTAGTCAGAGCGGGAGGCCAGATCGCCAAGAGACCCAGTACTTC. It specifies CASSQSGRPDRQETQYF.